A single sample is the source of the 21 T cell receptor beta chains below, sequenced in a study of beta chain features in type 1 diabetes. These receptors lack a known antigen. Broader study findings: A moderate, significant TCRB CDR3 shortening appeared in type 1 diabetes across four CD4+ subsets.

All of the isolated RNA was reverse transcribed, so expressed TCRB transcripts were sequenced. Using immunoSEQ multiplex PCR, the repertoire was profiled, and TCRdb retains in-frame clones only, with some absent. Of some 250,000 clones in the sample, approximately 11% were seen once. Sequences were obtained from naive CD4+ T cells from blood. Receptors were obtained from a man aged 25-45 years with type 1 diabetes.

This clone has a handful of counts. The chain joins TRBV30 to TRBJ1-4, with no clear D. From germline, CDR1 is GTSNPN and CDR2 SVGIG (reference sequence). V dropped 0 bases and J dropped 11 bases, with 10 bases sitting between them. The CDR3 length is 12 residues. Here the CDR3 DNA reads TGTGCCTGGAGTGTCAGCGTTGAGAAACTGTTTTTT. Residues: CAWSVSVEKLFF. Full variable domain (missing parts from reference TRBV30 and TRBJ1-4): SQTIHQWPATLVQPVGSPLSLECTVEGTSNPNLYWYRQAAGRGLQLLFYSVGIGQISSEVPQNLSASRPQDRQFILSSKKLLLSDSGFYLCAWSVSVEKLFFGSGTQLSVL.

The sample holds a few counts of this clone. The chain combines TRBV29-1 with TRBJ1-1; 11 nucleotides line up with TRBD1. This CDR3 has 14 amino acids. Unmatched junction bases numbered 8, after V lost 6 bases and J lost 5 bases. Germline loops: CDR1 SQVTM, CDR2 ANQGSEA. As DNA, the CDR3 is TGCAGCGTCCGGACAGGGGGCGCGGTAACTGAAGCTTTCTTT. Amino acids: CSVRTGGAVTEAFF.

CDR3 protein: CASSVTPGNQPQHF. The CDR3, as DNA: TGTGCCAGCAGCGTAACTCCGGGCAATCAGCCCCAGCATTTT. The chain couples TRBV9 to TRBJ1-5, with D uncertain. The CDR3 is 14 residues long. V lost 1 base, J lost 2 bases, and 7 bases lay in between. Germline-derived CDR1 and CDR2 are SGDLS and YYNGEE.

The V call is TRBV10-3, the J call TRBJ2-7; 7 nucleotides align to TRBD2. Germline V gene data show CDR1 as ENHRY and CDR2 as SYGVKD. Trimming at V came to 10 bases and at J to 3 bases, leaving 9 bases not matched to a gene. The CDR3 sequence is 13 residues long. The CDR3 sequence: CATGLVGGYEQYF. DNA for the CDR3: TGTGCCACAGGACTAGTTGGGGGCTACGAGCAGTACTTC.

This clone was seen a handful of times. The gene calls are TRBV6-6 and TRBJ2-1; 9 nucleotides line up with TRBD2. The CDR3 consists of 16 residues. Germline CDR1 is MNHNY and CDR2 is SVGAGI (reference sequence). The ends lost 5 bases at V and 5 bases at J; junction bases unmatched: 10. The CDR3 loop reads CASSKVASGDHNEQFF. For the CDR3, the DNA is TGTGCCAGCAGTAAGGTCGCTAGCGGGGACCACAATGAGCAGTTCTTC.

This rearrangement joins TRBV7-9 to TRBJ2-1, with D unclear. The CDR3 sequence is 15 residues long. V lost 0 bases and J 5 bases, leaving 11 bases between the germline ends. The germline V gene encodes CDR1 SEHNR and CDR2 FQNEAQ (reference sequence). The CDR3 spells CASSLAPPENNEQFF. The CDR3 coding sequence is TGTGCCAGCAGCTTAGCCCCGCCAGAAAACAATGAGCAGTTCTTC.

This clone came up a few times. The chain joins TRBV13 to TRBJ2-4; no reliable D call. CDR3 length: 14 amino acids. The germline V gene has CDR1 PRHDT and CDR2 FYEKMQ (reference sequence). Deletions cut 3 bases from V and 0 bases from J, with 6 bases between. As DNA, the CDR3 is TGTGCCAGCAGCTTCCCCTTAGCCAAAAACATTCAGTACTTC. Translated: CASSFPLAKNIQYF.

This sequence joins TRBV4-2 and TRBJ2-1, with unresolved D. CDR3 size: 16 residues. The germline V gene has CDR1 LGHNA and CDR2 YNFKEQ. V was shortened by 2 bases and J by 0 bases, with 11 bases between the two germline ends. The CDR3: CASSQQTAGSYNEQFF. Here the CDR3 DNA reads TGTGCCAGCAGCCAACAGACGGCAGGCTCCTACAATGAGCAGTTCTTC.

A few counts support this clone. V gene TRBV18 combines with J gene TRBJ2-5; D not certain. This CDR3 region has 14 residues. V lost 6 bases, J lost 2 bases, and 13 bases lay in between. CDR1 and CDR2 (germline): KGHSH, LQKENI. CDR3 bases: TGTGCCAGCTCTCCTCAAGGAGTACAAGAGACCCAGTACTTC. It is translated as CASSPQGVQETQYF.

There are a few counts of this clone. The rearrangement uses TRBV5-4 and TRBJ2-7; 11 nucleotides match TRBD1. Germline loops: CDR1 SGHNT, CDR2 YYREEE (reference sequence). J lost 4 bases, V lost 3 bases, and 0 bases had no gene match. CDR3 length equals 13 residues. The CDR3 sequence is CASSWDRGYEQYF. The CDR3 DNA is TGTGCCAGCAGCTGGGACAGGGGGTACGAGCAGTACTTC.

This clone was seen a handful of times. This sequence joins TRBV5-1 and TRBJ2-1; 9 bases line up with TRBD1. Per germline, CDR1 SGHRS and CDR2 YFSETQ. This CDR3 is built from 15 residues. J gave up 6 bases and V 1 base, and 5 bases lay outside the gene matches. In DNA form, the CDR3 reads TGCGCCAGCAGCTTGACGGGACAGGGATTCAATGAGCAGTTCTTC. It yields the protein CASSLTGQGFNEQFF. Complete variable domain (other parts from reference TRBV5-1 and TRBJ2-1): KAGVTQTPRYLIKTRGQQVTLSCSPISGHRSVSWYQQTPGQGLQFLFEYFSETQRNKGNFPGRFSGRQFSNSRSEMNVSTLELGDSALYLCASSLTGQGFNEQFFGPGTRLTVL.

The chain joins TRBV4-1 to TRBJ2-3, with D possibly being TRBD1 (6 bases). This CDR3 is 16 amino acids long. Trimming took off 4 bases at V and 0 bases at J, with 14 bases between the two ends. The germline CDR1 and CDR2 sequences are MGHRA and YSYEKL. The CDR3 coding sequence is TGCGCCAGCAGCCTCAATGGGGGCCTTAGCACAGATACGCAGTATTTT. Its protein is CASSLNGGLSTDTQYF.

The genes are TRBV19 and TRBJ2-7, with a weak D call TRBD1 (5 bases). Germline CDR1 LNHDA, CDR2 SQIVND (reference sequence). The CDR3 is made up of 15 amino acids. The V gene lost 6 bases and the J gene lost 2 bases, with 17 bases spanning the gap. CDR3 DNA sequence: TGTGCCAGTAGAACGGGTAGGGCAGGGACCTACGAGCAGTACTTC. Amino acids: CASRTGRAGTYEQYF.

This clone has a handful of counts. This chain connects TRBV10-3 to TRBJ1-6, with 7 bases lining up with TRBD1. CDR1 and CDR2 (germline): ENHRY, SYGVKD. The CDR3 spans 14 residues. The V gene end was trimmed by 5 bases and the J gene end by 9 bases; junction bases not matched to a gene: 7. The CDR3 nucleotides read TGTGCCATCAGTCAGACAGGGTCGAGTTCACCCCTCCACTTT. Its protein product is CAISQTGSSSPLHF.

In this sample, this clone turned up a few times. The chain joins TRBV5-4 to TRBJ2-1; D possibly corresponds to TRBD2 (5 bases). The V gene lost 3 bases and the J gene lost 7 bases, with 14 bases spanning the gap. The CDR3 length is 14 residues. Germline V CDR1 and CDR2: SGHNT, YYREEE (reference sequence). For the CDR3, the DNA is TGTGCCAGCAGCTGGAGGCGGTCCGAGAATGAGCAGTTCTTC. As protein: CASSWRRSENEQFF.

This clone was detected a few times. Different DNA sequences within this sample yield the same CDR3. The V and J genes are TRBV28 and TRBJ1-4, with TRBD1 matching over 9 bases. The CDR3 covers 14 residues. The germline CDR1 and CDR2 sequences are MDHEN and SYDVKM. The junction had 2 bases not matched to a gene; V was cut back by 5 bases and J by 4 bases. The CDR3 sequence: CASSPGQGNEKLFF. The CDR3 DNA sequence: TGTGCCAGCAGTCCGGGACAGGGTAATGAAAAACTGTTTTTT.

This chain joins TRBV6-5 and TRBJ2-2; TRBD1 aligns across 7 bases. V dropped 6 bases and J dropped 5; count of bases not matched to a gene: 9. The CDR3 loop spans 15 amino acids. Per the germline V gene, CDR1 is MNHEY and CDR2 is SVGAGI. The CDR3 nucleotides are TGTGCCAGCAGACAACAGGGGCTATGGACCGGGGAGCTGTTTTTT. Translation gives CASRQQGLWTGELFF.

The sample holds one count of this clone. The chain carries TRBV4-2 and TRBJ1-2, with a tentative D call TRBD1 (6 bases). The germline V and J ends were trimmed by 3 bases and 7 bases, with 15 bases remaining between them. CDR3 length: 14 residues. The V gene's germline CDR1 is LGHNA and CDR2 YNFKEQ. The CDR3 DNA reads TGTGCCAGCAGCCAGCGGCTGGGGGCGAGTGGCTACACCTTC. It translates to CASSQRLGASGYTF.

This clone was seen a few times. CDR3 in DNA: TGCGCCAGCAGGGGCGACAGGGGTCCCTACGAGCAGTACTTC. Its translation is CASRGDRGPYEQYF. The chain is built from TRBV5-1 and TRBJ2-7, with 8 positions matching TRBD1. Trimming cost V 5 bases and J 2 bases; bases outside gene matches: 6. The germline gives CDR1 SGHRS, CDR2 YFSETQ. The CDR3 has 14 amino acids. The whole variable domain, filled in from reference TRBV5-1 and TRBJ2-7, reads KAGVTQTPRYLIKTRGQQVTLSCSPISGHRSVSWYQQTPGQGLQFLFEYFSETQRNKGNFPGRFSGRQFSNSRSEMNVSTLELGDSALYLCASRGDRGPYEQYFGPGTRLTVT.

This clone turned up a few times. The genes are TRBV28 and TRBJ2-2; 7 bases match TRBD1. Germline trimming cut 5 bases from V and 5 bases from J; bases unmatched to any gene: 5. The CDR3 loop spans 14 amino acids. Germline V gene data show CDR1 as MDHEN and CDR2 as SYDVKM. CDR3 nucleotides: TGTGCCAGCAGTAGATGGACAGGAACCGGGGAGCTGTTTTTT. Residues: CASSRWTGTGELFF.

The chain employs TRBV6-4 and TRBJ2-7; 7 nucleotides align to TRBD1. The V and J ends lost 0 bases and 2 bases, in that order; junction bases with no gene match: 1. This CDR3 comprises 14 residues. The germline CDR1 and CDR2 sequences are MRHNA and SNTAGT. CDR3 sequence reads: CASSDSGQPYEQYF. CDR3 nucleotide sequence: TGTGCCAGCAGTGACTCGGGACAGCCCTACGAGCAGTACTTC.